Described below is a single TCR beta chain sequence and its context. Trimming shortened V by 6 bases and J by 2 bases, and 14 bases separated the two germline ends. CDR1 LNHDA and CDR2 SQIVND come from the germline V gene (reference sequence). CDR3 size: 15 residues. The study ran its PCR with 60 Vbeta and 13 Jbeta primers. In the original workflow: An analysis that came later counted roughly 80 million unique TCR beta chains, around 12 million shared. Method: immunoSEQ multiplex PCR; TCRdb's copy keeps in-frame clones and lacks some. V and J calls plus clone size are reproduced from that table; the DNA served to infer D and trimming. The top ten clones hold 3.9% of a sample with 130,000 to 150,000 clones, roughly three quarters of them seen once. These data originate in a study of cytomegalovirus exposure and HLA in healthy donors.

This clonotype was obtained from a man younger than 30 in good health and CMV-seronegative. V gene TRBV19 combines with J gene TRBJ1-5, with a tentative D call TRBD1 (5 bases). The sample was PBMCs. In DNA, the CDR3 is TGTGCCAGTAGGGAACCGGGGGGAGGCAATCAGCCCCAGCATTTT. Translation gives CASREPGGGNQPQHF.